These 30 T cell receptor beta chains came from one sample sequenced in a study of blood T cell repertoires in COVID-19. Repertoires were generated with immunoSEQ multiplex PCR, while TCRdb's copy carries only in-frame clones and drops some. Of around 230,000 clones listed, roughly 86% are singletons. Sequencing used PBMCs or T cells enriched from blood (not recorded which). The source is a middle-aged woman with acute COVID-19.

The rearrangement joins TRBV27 to TRBJ2-7; the match to TRBD1 covers 11 bases. The CDR3 has 15 amino acids. Looked up from germline, CDR1 is MNHEY and CDR2 is SMNVEV (reference sequence). Losses at the gene ends were 6 bases for V and 5 bases for J; bases not matched to a gene: 9. The CDR3 reads CASSLDRGLFNEQYF. DNA for the CDR3: TGTGCCAGCAGCCTGGACAGGGGGCTTTTCAACGAGCAGTACTTC.

The J gene is TRBJ2-1, the V gene TRBV11-3; 9 bases map to TRBD2. The trim removed 8 bases at V and 7 bases at J, leaving 9 bases unmatched. CDR1 and CDR2 from the germline V gene are SGHNT and YENEEA. The CDR3 has 14 amino acids. CDR3 amino acids: CASQGGRAGNEQFF. The CDR3 DNA reads TGTGCCAGCCAAGGCGGGAGGGCCGGAAATGAGCAGTTCTTC.

The chain carries TRBV9 and TRBJ2-3; 7 nucleotides line up with TRBD2. This CDR3 is 16 amino acids long. Germline-derived CDR1 and CDR2 are SGDLS and YYNGEE. V lost 0 bases and J lost 2; bases outside the gene matches: 6. This CDR3 reads CASSVDPGGTTDTQYF. For the CDR3, the DNA is TGTGCCAGCAGCGTAGATCCCGGGGGGACCACAGATACGCAGTATTTT.

This rearrangement joins TRBV11-3 to TRBJ1-1; D may be TRBD1 (5 bases). Per the germline V gene, CDR1 is SGHNT and CDR2 is YENEEA. V was trimmed by 5 bases and J by 1 base, leaving 11 bases between them. The length of the CDR3 is 14 residues. The CDR3, as DNA: TGTGCCAGCAGCGCGACAGAACCGAACACTGAAGCTTTCTTT. Protein sequence: CASSATEPNTEAFF.

This chain uses TRBV5-4 with TRBJ2-7; D is ambiguous. The V and J ends lost 0 bases and 2 bases respectively, with 6 bases between them. The CDR3 covers 13 residues. Germline assignment: CDR1 SGHNT and CDR2 YYREEE (reference sequence). The CDR3 bases are TGTGCCAGCAGCTTGGGTCTACCCTACGAGCAGTACTTC. Its protein product is CASSLGLPYEQYF.

This chain connects TRBV7-9 to TRBJ2-3, with 9 bases matching TRBD2. Germline-derived CDR1 and CDR2 are SEHNR and FQNEAQ (reference sequence). With 0 bases clipped from V and 3 bases from J, the junction kept 1 base outside the gene matches. The CDR3 consists of 15 residues. The chain's CDR3 is CASSLATSGTDTQYF. CDR3 DNA sequence: TGTGCCAGCAGCTTAGCCACTAGCGGGACAGATACGCAGTATTTT.

J is TRBJ1-5 and V is TRBV15, with 7 bases aligning to TRBD1. The CDR3 is 13 amino acids. Germline CDR1 is LNHNV and CDR2 is YYDKDF (reference sequence). The ends lost 8 bases at V and 5 bases at J; junction bases unmatched: 6. In DNA, the CDR3 is TGTGCCACCGCCGGGACAGCCGATCAGCCCCAGCATTTT. Its protein is CATAGTADQPQHF.

The V gene is TRBV5-8, the J gene TRBJ1-1, with 9 bases matching TRBD1. With 4 bases clipped from V and 4 bases from J, the junction kept 5 bases outside the gene matches. This CDR3 is built from 14 residues. CDR1 is SGHTS and CDR2 is YDEGEE in the germline V gene. Here the CDR3 reads CASSSRDRVTEAFF. The CDR3 DNA sequence: TGTGCCAGCAGCAGTAGGGACAGGGTCACTGAAGCTTTCTTT.

This rearrangement joins TRBV6-5 to TRBJ2-7; TRBD1 matches 8 bases. The CDR3 has 14 residues. Germline V gives CDR1 MNHEY, CDR2 SVGAGI. The junction had 11 bases not matched to a gene; V was cut back by 6 bases and J by 7 bases. The CDR3 is CASRATDRGQEQYF. The CDR3 coding sequence is TGTGCCAGCAGAGCCACCGACAGGGGACAGGAGCAGTACTTC.

The CDR3 DNA is TGTGCCAGCAGCCTAAAACAGGGGGCTCACTATGGCTACACCTTC. This translates into CASSLKQGAHYGYTF. V and J are TRBV14 and TRBJ1-2; 9 bases line up with TRBD1. The CDR3 totals 15 residues. The germline V gene has CDR1 SGHDN and CDR2 FVKESK. V was pared by 4 bases and J by 3 bases, with 6 bases of the junction left unmatched.

V is TRBV19 and J is TRBJ2-7; 8 nucleotides line up with TRBD1. The CDR3 extends over 14 amino acids. Per germline, CDR1 LNHDA and CDR2 SQIVND (reference sequence). Trimming took 4 bases from V and 2 from J; bases not matched to a gene: 4. Here the CDR3 reads CASSNDRGTYEQYF. CDR3 nucleotides: TGTGCCAGTAGTAATGACAGGGGAACCTACGAGCAGTACTTC. Variable domain in full (rest from reference TRBV19 and TRBJ2-7): DGGITQSPKYLFRKEGQNVTLSCEQNLNHDAMYWYRQDPGQGLRLIYYSQIVNDFQKGDIAEGYSVSREKKESFPLTVTSAQKNPTAFYLCASSNDRGTYEQYFGPGTRLTVT.

In DNA, the CDR3 is TGTGCCAGCTCACCCCAGGGCTATGAGCAGTTCTTC. Translating gives CASSPQGYEQFF. The gene calls are TRBV18 and TRBJ2-1; D is perhaps TRBD1 (5 bases). V lost 3 bases and J 8 bases, leaving 8 bases between the germline ends. Germline lookup yields CDR1 KGHSH and CDR2 LQKENI. The CDR3 loop spans 12 amino acids.

The V call is TRBV4-1, the J call TRBJ2-2; D unclear. The germline V gene encodes CDR1 MGHRA and CDR2 YSYEKL. The CDR3 is 17 amino acids. V was shortened by 3 bases and J by 3 bases, with 17 bases between the two germline ends. This chain's CDR3 is CASSHAGDFRDTGELFF. The CDR3 DNA follows: TGCGCCAGCAGCCACGCTGGAGACTTTCGTGACACCGGGGAGCTGTTTTTT.

This chain joins TRBV5-4 and TRBJ2-1; the match to TRBD2 covers 7 bases. The CDR3 runs to 16 residues. The junction had 10 bases not matched to a gene; V was cut back by 0 bases and J by 7 bases. CDR1 SGHNT and CDR2 YYREEE come from the germline V gene (reference sequence). CDR3 coding DNA: TGTGCCAGCAGCTTGGATAGAGGGAGGGCCTGGAATGAGCAGTTCTTC. Protein: CASSLDRGRAWNEQFF.

The genes are TRBV6-1 and TRBJ2-5; 9 bases line up with TRBD2. Germline values: CDR1 MNHNS, CDR2 SASEGT. This CDR3 spans 15 amino acids. After removal of 3 bases from V and 4 bases from J, the junction contained 6 bases not matched to a gene. The CDR3: CASSDVRAGGETQYF. The CDR3, as DNA: TGTGCCAGCAGTGATGTCCGAGCGGGAGGAGAGACCCAGTACTTC.

The CDR3 coding sequence is TGTGCCAGCAGCGGCAGGACAGGGGGCGGGAATCAGCCCCAGCATTTT. Translation gives CASSGRTGGGNQPQHF. The chain recombines TRBV5-8 with TRBJ1-5, with 11 bases that match TRBD1. V shed 4 bases and J 4 bases; nucleotides not matched to a gene: 7. This CDR3 comprises 16 residues. Per the germline V gene, CDR1 is SGHTS and CDR2 is YDEGEE.

CDR3 bases: TGTGCCATCAGTGACCGGGAGATCTACGAGCAGTACTTC. As protein: CAISDREIYEQYF. The chain recombines TRBV10-3 with TRBJ2-7, with D maybe TRBD2 (6 bases). V was pared by 3 bases and J by 3 bases, with 9 bases between. Germline V CDR1 and CDR2: ENHRY, SYGVKD. The CDR3 runs to 13 residues.

This clone was detected ten times or more. The V call is TRBV18, the J call TRBJ2-5, with a tentative D call TRBD1 (6 bases). V lost 5 bases to trimming and J lost 2 bases, with 15 bases between them. CDR1 is KGHSH and CDR2 is LQKENI in the germline V gene. The CDR3 loop spans 15 amino acids. The CDR3 DNA sequence: TGTGCCAGCTCAACCAGAGAGGGGGTACAAGAGACCCAGTACTTC. Translated: CASSTREGVQETQYF. The complete variable domain, with remaining parts taken from reference TRBV18 and TRBJ2-5, reads NAGVMQNPRHLVRRRGQEARLRCSPMKGHSHVYWYRQLPEEGLKFMVYLQKENIIDESGMPKERFSAEFPKEGPSILRIQQVVRGDSAAYFCASSTREGVQETQYFGPGTRLLVL.

This rearrangement joins TRBV9 to TRBJ2-1; TRBD1 matches 9 bases. The trim removed 4 bases at V and 6 bases at J, leaving 11 bases unmatched. Per the germline V gene, CDR1 is SGDLS and CDR2 is YYNGEE. The CDR3 extends over 16 amino acids. The CDR3 protein is CASSLGVGQGPNEQFF. The CDR3 coding sequence is TGTGCCAGCAGCTTGGGGGTAGGACAGGGGCCCAATGAGCAGTTCTTC.

This clone was seen a single time. The genes are TRBV5-1 and TRBJ1-1; tentative D call: TRBD1 (6 bases). Germline CDR1 SGHRS, CDR2 YFSETQ. The ends were cut back, 6 bases at V and 0 bases at J, with 18 bases in the middle. The CDR3 extends over 16 amino acids. The CDR3 DNA reads as TGCGCCAGCACATCCGGGACACCGGATATGAACACTGAAGCTTTCTTT. As protein: CASTSGTPDMNTEAFF.

V usage is TRBV2 and J usage is TRBJ1-1; TRBD1 matches 7 bases. The germline V gene has CDR1 SNHLY and CDR2 FYNNEI. V shed 6 bases, J shed 8 bases, and the junction held 9 bases outside the gene matches. The CDR3 spans 13 residues. The CDR3: CASSQGGTKEAFF. The CDR3 DNA sequence: TGTGCCAGCAGCCAGGGGGGAACCAAAGAAGCTTTCTTT. The full variable domain, in which reference TRBV2 and TRBJ1-1 provide the parts outside the CDR3, is EPEVTQTPSHQVTQMGQEVILRCVPISNHLYFYWYRQILGQKVEFLVSFYNNEISEKSEIFDDQFSVERPDGSNFTLKIRSTKLEDSAMYFCASSQGGTKEAFFGQGTRLTVV.

This clone occurred once. The chain links TRBV25-1 to TRBJ2-1, with D possibly matching TRBD1 (6 bases). This CDR3 has 17 amino acids. V lost 3 bases and J 8 bases, leaving 23 bases between the germline ends. CDR1 and CDR2 from the germline V gene are MGHDK and SYGVNS. The CDR3 nucleotides read TGTGCCAGCAGTGATAGTCAACACAGGGCCTCGCACGATGAGCAGTTCTTC. Translated, it gives CASSDSQHRASHDEQFF.

The chain joins TRBV24-1 to TRBJ2-1; 11 nucleotides match TRBD1. The CDR3 is 16 amino acids. V lost 4 bases to trimming and J lost 7 bases; unmatched junction nucleotides: 8. Per germline, CDR1 KGHDR and CDR2 SFDVKD. The CDR3 DNA reads as TGTGCCACCAGTGACCCCGACCGGGACAGGGGGAATGAGCAGTTCTTC. It is translated as CATSDPDRDRGNEQFF.

This chain connects TRBV7-9 to TRBJ2-7; weak D call: TRBD1 (6 bases). V lost 2 bases, J lost 5 bases, and 10 bases lay in between. This CDR3 has 13 residues. Germline V gives CDR1 SEHNR, CDR2 FQNEAQ (reference sequence). The CDR3 region is CASSLPAGDEQYF. DNA for the CDR3: TGTGCCAGCAGCTTACCCGCAGGGGACGAGCAGTACTTC.

This clone was recorded only once. CDR3 DNA: TGTGCCAGCAGCGTAGACGACAGGGGGTTGCAGCCCCAGCATTTT. This translates into CASSVDDRGLQPQHF. This chain joins TRBV9 and TRBJ1-5, with TRBD1 matching 9 bases. The CDR3 totals 15 residues. Germline CDR1 SGDLS, CDR2 YYNGEE. Trimming took 0 bases from V and 7 from J; bases not matched to a gene: 5. The entire variable domain, with the rest obtained from reference TRBV9 and TRBJ1-5, is as follows: DSGVTQTPKHLITATGQRVTLRCSPRSGDLSVYWYQQSLDQGLQFLIQYYNGEERAKGNILERFSAQQFPDLHSELNLSSLELGDSALYFCASSVDDRGLQPQHFGDGTRLSIL.

J is TRBJ2-1 and V is TRBV15; 11 bases map to TRBD2. V lost 8 bases, J lost 8 bases, and 8 bases stayed unmatched. CDR1 is LNHNV and CDR2 is YYDKDF in the germline V gene (reference sequence). The CDR3 has 14 residues. Written as DNA, the CDR3 is TGTGCCACCGCTATAGCGGGAGGGCCGGATGAGCAGTTCTTC. Translating it yields CATAIAGGPDEQFF.

The chain is built from TRBV9 and TRBJ2-2; perhaps TRBD2 as D (6 bases). This CDR3 has 16 residues. V was pared by 4 bases and J by 1 base, with 14 bases between. The germline V gene encodes CDR1 SGDLS and CDR2 YYNGEE. CDR3 in amino acids: CASSSRASENTGELFF. The CDR3 DNA is TGTGCCAGCAGCTCCCGGGCTAGCGAGAACACCGGGGAGCTGTTTTTT.

The rearrangement links TRBV11-3 to TRBJ2-3; 9 bases fit TRBD1. CDR1 is SGHNT, CDR2 YENEEA, per germline. V lost 0 bases and J lost 5; bases outside the gene matches: 12. This CDR3 is built from 18 residues. CDR3 sequence reads: CASSLESGQGRLRDTQYF. CDR3 nucleotides: TGTGCCAGCAGCTTAGAGTCCGGACAGGGGCGGTTGAGAGATACGCAGTATTTT.

This chain connects TRBV4-1 to TRBJ1-3, with 8 bases matching TRBD1. The CDR3 extends over 16 amino acids. The junction had 9 bases not matched to a gene; V was cut back by 4 bases and J by 4 bases. Germline V gene lookup returns CDR1 MGHRA and CDR2 YSYEKL. CDR3 residues: CASSLGQGRYGNTIYF. DNA for the CDR3: TGCGCCAGCAGCCTCGGACAGGGTCGGTACGGAAACACCATATATTTT.

This clone has only a few counts. This rearrangement joins TRBV23-1 to TRBJ2-1, with D possibly TRBD1 on 6 matching bases. TRBV23-1 is noted as an ORF with a role that remains uncertain. Trimming cost V 2 bases and J 5 bases, with 19 bases left between them. There are 17 residues in the CDR3. CDR3 coding DNA: TGCGCCAGCAGTCAAACCCCAGGCAGGGGAAACGACAATGAGCAGTTCTTC. Protein product: CASSQTPGRGNDNEQFF.